This is a list of T cell receptor beta chains from one sample in a study of response to subunit inactivated influenza vaccine. TCRdb processed the RT-PCR reads anew with MiXCR; each CDR3 protein has one entry. The table records about 500,000 distinct CDR3 sequences, 10% to 15% of them present only once. The sequencing used PBMCs from blood, collected about 40 days after vaccination. The receptors come from a man aged 50 to 59 who received an inactivated influenza vaccine. Each CDR3 is given with its conserved first and last residue. The D gene is left open where the match is weak. Size is stated for part of the rows, as once, few or many counts, or as a class when the clone is expanded.

>TRBD2|TRBV29-1|TRBJ2-5|few
TGCAGCGTTGCAGGCGGGAGGTGGGGAGAGACCCAGTACTTC
CSVAGGRWGETQYF
>NA|TRBV11-2|TRBJ2-2|NA
TGTGCCACCCGTCAGGGGACCTACACCGGGGAGCTGTTTTTT
CATRQGTYTGELFF
>NA|TRBV4-3|TRBJ2-2|few
TGCGCCAGCAGCCAAGATTCCTCTAGACGGTGGACCGGGGAGCTGTTTTTT
CASSQDSSRRWTGELFF
>NA|TRBV4-3|TRBJ1-1|few
TGCGCCAGCAGCCAAGGGGCGCACACTGAAGCTTTCTTT
CASSQGAHTEAFF
>NA|TRBV4-3|TRBJ2-1|NA
TGCGCCAGCAGCCAAGATAGCCTAGATTGGGATGAGCAGTTCTTC
CASSQDSLDWDEQFF
>TRBD1|TRBV4-3|TRBJ2-3|NA
TGCGCCAGCAGCCGATCGGGACAGGGGTGGGATACGCAGTATTTT
CASSRSGQGWDTQYF
>TRBD2|TRBV5-6|TRBJ2-3|few
TGTGCCAGCAGTATGACTAGCGGGAGCTCCGATACGCAGTATTTT
CASSMTSGSSDTQYF
>NA|TRBV5-5|TRBJ2-7|NA
TGTGCCAGCAGCTTGGGGGTGGGAGTCTCAAGTTACGAGCAGTACTTC
CASSLGVGVSSYEQYF
>TRBD1|TRBV27|TRBJ1-6|few
TGTGCCAGCTCGGAGCTAGGGACAGGGAGGAATTCACCCCTCCACTTT
CASSELGTGRNSPLHF
>NA|TRBV24-1|TRBJ2-1|NA
TGTGCCACCAGTGAGGGGGGGCTAGCTTCCAATGAGCAGTTCTTC
CATSEGGLASNEQFF
>TRBD2|TRBV12-3/TRBV12-4|TRBJ2-1|few
TGTGCCAGCAGTTGGGGACCGGGTAGCGGGCCCAATGAGCAGTTCTTC
CASSWGPGSGPNEQFF
>TRBD1|TRBV29-1|TRBJ2-7|many
TGCAGCGTTAGGAGAGGGACAGGGGCGCCCGAGCAGTACTTC
CSVRRGTGAPEQYF
>TRBD2|TRBV15|TRBJ2-1|NA
TGTGCCACCAGCAGAGATCTAGCGGGAGTCGGTGAGCAGTTCTTC
CATSRDLAGVGEQFF
>NA|TRBV7-8|TRBJ1-3|few
TGTGCCAGCAGCCCGCGGGTCGGAAACACCATATATTTT
CASSPRVGNTIYF
>TRBD2|TRBV7-2|TRBJ2-7|many
TGTGCCAGCAGCTATGCTAGCGGGAGTTACGAGCAGTACTTC
CASSYASGSYEQYF
>NA|TRBV28|TRBJ2-1|NA
TGTGCCAGCAGTTTAATGAGGGGCCGCAGCTCCTACAATGAGCAGTTCTTC
CASSLMRGRSSYNEQFF
>NA|TRBV20-1|TRBJ2-7|many
TGCAGTGCTAGAGATTTTGTCCGACAGGATCCTGGCTACGAGCAGTACTTC
CSARDFVRQDPGYEQYF
>TRBD1|TRBV9|TRBJ1-5|few
TGTGCCAGCAGCGTCGGACAGGGTTGGGATCAGCCCCAGCATTTT
CASSVGQGWDQPQHF
>NA|TRBV7-2|TRBJ2-2|NA
TGTGCCAGCAGCTTAGTTGGCACCACCGGGGAGCTGTTTTTT
CASSLVGTTGELFF
>TRBD2|TRBV19|TRBJ2-2|few
TGTGCCAGTAGCCACACAGGACTAGCCGTGAAAGGGGAGCTGTTTTTT
CASSHTGLAVKGELFF
>NA|TRBV29-1|TRBJ2-3|NA
TGCAGCGTTGAGACCCTCGGAGATACGCAGTATTTT
CSVETLGDTQYF
>NA|TRBV12-3/TRBV12-4|TRBJ2-2|NA
TGTGCCAGCAGTTTACGGATTGACACCGGGGAGCTGTTTTTT
CASSLRIDTGELFF